These 20 T cell receptor beta chains share one sample of origin, sequenced in a study of T cell repertoires in cytomegalovirus infection. Using its own MiXCR run on the reads, TCRdb lists one record per CDR3 protein. The sample lists some 300,000 distinct CDR3 sequences, under 20% occurring once. The sequencing sample was made of PBMCs. All receptors derive from a human donor in good health (CMV status not recorded). Some clones in this sample may be carry-over from other donors' samples.

The CDR3 DNA sequence: TGTGCCAGCAGCTTAGGAAGCGGTGGAGAGGGAAAGTACTACGAGCAGTACTTC. Encoded protein: CASSLGSGGEGKYYEQYF. The chain recombines TRBV11-2 with TRBJ2-7; TRBD2 is a possible D gene (5 bases). Trimming shortened V by 1 base and J by 3 bases, and 22 bases separated the two germline ends. This CDR3 comprises 18 residues. CDR1 is SGHAT and CDR2 is FQNNGV in the germline V gene. The full variable domain, rest sourced from reference TRBV11-2 and TRBJ2-7, is EAGVAQSPRYKIIEKRQSVAFWCNPISGHATLYWYQQILGQGPKLLIQFQNNGVVDDSQLPKDRFSAERLKGVDSTLKIQPAKLEDSAVYLCASSLGSGGEGKYYEQYFGPGTRLTVT.

This clonotype was counted only a few times. CDR3 in DNA: TGTGCCAGCAGCCAAGACCAGATACGGGTCCCGTTTGAGCAGTTCTTC. Encoded protein: CASSQDQIRVPFEQFF. This chain uses TRBV4-2 with TRBJ2-1; D remains unclear. There are 16 residues in the CDR3. The germline CDR1 and CDR2 sequences are LGHNA and YNFKEQ. The germline V and J ends were trimmed by 0 bases and 9 bases, with 18 bases remaining between them.

This sequence joins TRBV12-3 or TRBV12-4 and TRBJ2-1; tentative D call: TRBD2 (7 bases). The CDR3 covers 15 residues. V dropped 2 bases and J dropped 4 bases, with 12 bases sitting between them. The CDR3 DNA is TGTGCCAGCAGTTTAAGAGGGGGGGAGTACAATGAGCAGTTCTTC. Protein: CASSLRGGEYNEQFF.

The sample holds a few counts of this clonotype. The J gene is TRBJ2-3, the V gene TRBV20-1, with 9 positions matching TRBD1. CDR1 is DFQATT and CDR2 is SNEGSKA in the germline V gene (reference sequence). V was pared by 6 bases and J by 7 bases, with 14 bases of the junction left unmatched. This CDR3 has 15 residues. The CDR3 nucleotides read TGCAGTGCCACGGACCGGACAGGGGCCTGGAATACGCAGTATTTT. Amino acids: CSATDRTGAWNTQYF.

This clonotype was observed at least ten times. This chain joins TRBV28 and TRBJ2-1; tentative D call: TRBD2 (6 bases). Germline V gene lookup returns CDR1 MDHEN and CDR2 SYDVKM. CDR3 size: 15 residues. Trimming removed 2 bases at V and 8 bases at J, with 16 bases between. CDR3 nucleotide sequence: TGTGCCAGCAGTTTACAGGGAGCGGGTCTTTATGAGCAGTTCTTC. It translates to CASSLQGAGLYEQFF. The entire variable domain, with the rest obtained from reference TRBV28 and TRBJ2-1, is as follows: DVKVTQSSRYLVKRTGEKVFLECVQDMDHENMFWYRQDPGLGLRLIYFSYDVKMKEKGDIPEGYSVSREKKERFSLILESASTNQTSMYLCASSLQGAGLYEQFFGPGTRLTVL.

J is TRBJ2-1 and V is TRBV6-5; 7 nucleotides match TRBD2. J gave up 4 bases and V 6 bases, and 3 bases lay outside the gene matches. CDR3 length: 13 residues. Germline lookup yields CDR1 MNHEY and CDR2 SVGAGI. As DNA, the CDR3 is TGTGCCAGCAGGTCCGGGGGGTACAATGAGCAGTTCTTC. Protein: CASRSGGYNEQFF.

The genes are TRBV27 and TRBJ1-4, with D possibly TRBD1 on 6 matching bases. Germline lookup yields CDR1 MNHEY and CDR2 SMNVEV (reference sequence). Trimming took off 7 bases at V and 1 base at J, with 16 bases between the two ends. This CDR3 has 16 amino acids. CDR3 sequence (DNA): TGTGCCAGCACCCGGAGCCCGACAGGAACTAATGAAAAACTGTTTTTT. As protein: CASTRSPTGTNEKLFF. The complete variable domain, with remaining parts taken from reference TRBV27 and TRBJ1-4, reads EAQVTQNPRYLITVTGKKLTVTCSQNMNHEYMSWYRQDPGLGLRQIYYSMNVEVTDKGDVPEGYKVSRKEKRNFPLILESPSPNQTSLYFCASTRSPTGTNEKLFFGSGTQLSVL.

This clonotype came up many times. This chain connects TRBV12-3 or TRBV12-4 to TRBJ2-1; 9 bases agree with TRBD2. The length of the CDR3 is 16 residues. J was trimmed by 6 bases and V by 6 bases; bases with no gene match: 12. CDR3 region: CASSPIVAGGRNEQFF. CDR3 DNA: TGTGCCAGCAGCCCCATCGTTGCGGGGGGGCGCAATGAGCAGTTCTTC.

This clonotype appeared a few times. The chain has TRBV6-2 or TRBV6-3 and TRBJ2-3; tentative D call: TRBD1 (5 bases). This CDR3 has 14 residues. CDR1 is MNHEY and CDR2 is SVGEGT in the germline V gene. Trimming stripped 1 base from V and 2 bases from J, with 7 bases between. The CDR3 is CASSYLDITDTQYF. DNA for the CDR3: TGTGCCAGCAGTTACTTGGACATCACAGATACGCAGTATTTT.

This clonotype appeared many times. The V call is TRBV7-2, the J call TRBJ2-7; the D gene is possibly TRBD1 (6 bases). V was cut by 5 bases and J by 6 bases, with 14 bases left in between. The CDR3 spans 13 residues. Germline CDR1 and CDR2: SGHTA and FQGNSA. CDR3 loop: CASSPQQGGEQYF. Written as DNA, the CDR3 is TGTGCCAGCAGCCCCCAACAGGGTGGCGAGCAGTACTTC.

In this sample, this clonotype turned up many times. V gene TRBV19 combines with J gene TRBJ2-1; maybe TRBD2 (5 bases). Trimming stripped 4 bases from V and 5 bases from J, with 15 bases between. The CDR3 extends over 15 amino acids. Germline CDR1 and CDR2: LNHDA and SQIVND (reference sequence). CDR3 loop: CASSSLSTGNNEQFF. CDR3 in DNA: TGTGCCAGTAGTAGTCTCTCAACGGGGAACAATGAGCAGTTCTTC.

This clonotype was detected many times. V gene TRBV7-2 combines with J gene TRBJ1-2, with 10 bases fitting TRBD1. V shed 5 bases and J 4 bases; nucleotides not matched to a gene: 10. The germline V gene has CDR1 SGHTA and CDR2 FQGNSA. The CDR3 length is 16 residues. CDR3 bases: TGTGCCAGCAGCACCCCGACAGGGGGCCGCGGCTATGGCTACACCTTC. Its protein product is CASSTPTGGRGYGYTF.

The chain uses TRBV5-4 and TRBJ2-1; 9 nucleotides line up with TRBD2. This CDR3 comprises 15 residues. V was pared by 1 base and J by 5 bases, with 4 bases of the junction left unmatched. Germline values: CDR1 SGHNT, CDR2 YYREEE (reference sequence). The CDR3 DNA is TGTGCCAGCAGCTTGTCTAGCGGGGTCCACAATGAGCAGTTCTTC. Translating gives CASSLSSGVHNEQFF. The full variable domain, its missing parts supplied by reference TRBV5-4 and TRBJ2-1, is ETGVTQSPTHLIKTRGQQVTLRCSSQSGHNTVSWYQQALGQGPQFIFQYYREEENGRGNFPPRFSGLQFPNYSSELNVNALELDDSALYLCASSLSSGVHNEQFFGPGTRLTVL.

This clonotype was picked up many times. V gene TRBV7-2 combines with J gene TRBJ2-3, with D possibly being TRBD2 (7 bases). The CDR3 is 15 residues long. In germline, CDR1 is SGHTA, CDR2 FQGNSA. The ends were cut back, 7 bases at V and 4 bases at J, with 18 bases in the middle. CDR3 amino acids: CASTSNRGGPDTQYF. CDR3 DNA sequence: TGTGCCAGCACCTCGAATAGGGGGGGGCCAGATACGCAGTATTTT.

The rearrangement joins TRBV5-6 to TRBJ2-7; 12 positions agree with TRBD1. Germline CDR1 and CDR2: SGHDT and YYEEEE. CDR3 length: 15 residues. V lost 3 bases and J lost 5; bases outside the gene matches: 6. As DNA, the CDR3 is TGTGCCAGCAGCTGGGGACAGGGGGCGAGAAACGAGCAGTACTTC. Translating gives CASSWGQGARNEQYF.

The chain recombines TRBV28 with TRBJ2-3, with TRBD1 as a possible D gene (6 bases). Germline V CDR1 and CDR2: MDHEN, SYDVKM. The CDR3 covers 12 residues. V was shortened by 9 bases and J by 3 bases, with 10 bases between the two germline ends. This chain's CDR3 is CASTQGTDTQYF. The DNA for the CDR3 is TGTGCCAGTACACAGGGAACAGATACGCAGTATTTT.

V gene TRBV10-3 combines with J gene TRBJ2-1, with TRBD2 matching 7 bases. V lost 6 bases and J lost 0; bases outside the gene matches: 5. Germline CDR1 and CDR2: ENHRY and SYGVKD. This CDR3 is built from 15 residues. CDR3 protein: CAIRGAGSSYNEQFF. As DNA, the CDR3 is TGTGCCATCAGAGGAGCGGGGAGCTCCTACAATGAGCAGTTCTTC.

In this sample, this clonotype turned up many times. The V call is TRBV7-2, the J call TRBJ1-2, with D tentatively TRBD1 (5 bases). CDR1 is SGHTA and CDR2 is FQGNSA in the germline V gene. The ends were cut back, 1 base at V and 4 bases at J, with 10 bases in the middle. This CDR3 is 14 amino acids long. The CDR3 region is CASSLGPGSYGYTF. Here the CDR3 DNA reads TGTGCCAGCAGCTTAGGTCCAGGGTCCTATGGCTACACCTTC.

The rearrangement uses TRBV5-4 and TRBJ2-1, with 8 positions matching TRBD1. The V and J ends lost 4 bases and 8 bases, in that order; junction bases with no gene match: 8. CDR1 and CDR2 from the germline V gene are SGHNT and YYREEE (reference sequence). This CDR3 has 14 amino acids. CDR3: CASSGKTGEYEQFF. The CDR3, as DNA: TGTGCCAGCAGCGGGAAGACAGGGGAGTATGAGCAGTTCTTC.

The chain has TRBV5-6 and TRBJ1-2; D remains ambiguous. Per germline, CDR1 SGHDT and CDR2 YYEEEE. There are 14 residues in the CDR3. The V gene lost 0 bases and the J gene lost 2 bases, with 8 bases spanning the gap. The CDR3 nucleotides are TGTGCCAGCAGCTTGGCGACACAGAACTATGGCTACACCTTC. Translation gives CASSLATQNYGYTF. The full variable domain, its missing parts supplied by reference TRBV5-6 and TRBJ1-2, is DAGVTQSPTHLIKTRGQQVTLRCSPKSGHDTVSWYQQALGQGPQFIFQYYEEEERQRGNFPDRFSGHQFPNYSSELNVNALLLGDSALYLCASSLATQNYGYTFGSGTRLTVV.